This TCR beta chain originates from a study of beta chain features in type 1 diabetes. Broader study findings: Type 1 diabetes patients had moderately but significantly shorter TCRB CDR3s in all four CD4+ subsets.

Every isolated RNA sample was fully reverse transcribed, so sequencing captured expressed TCRB transcripts. TCRdb's copy holds only in-frame clones and misses some; the assay was immunoSEQ multiplex PCR. This table has 20,000 to 25,000 clones, about 57% appearing once. Each of the CD4+ naive, central memory, regulatory and stem cell-like memory populations was sorted via CD45RO/CCR7/CD25/CD127/CD95/CD27. The germline V and J ends were trimmed by 6 bases and 3 bases, with 21 bases remaining between them. The CDR3 is 16 amino acids. Germline CDR1 SGHTA, CDR2 FQGNSA. About this clone itself: Its antigen remains unidentified.

V usage is TRBV7-2 and J usage is TRBJ2-7, with D possibly matching TRBD2 (5 bases). This clonotype was sampled from a man aged 18 to 30 with type 1 diabetes. Material for sequencing was stem cell memory CD4+ T cells from blood. DNA of the CDR3: TGTGCCAGCAGTTTGGGCTCCGGGAACGGGGTCTACGAGCAGTACTTC. Translated, it gives CASSLGSGNGVYEQYF.